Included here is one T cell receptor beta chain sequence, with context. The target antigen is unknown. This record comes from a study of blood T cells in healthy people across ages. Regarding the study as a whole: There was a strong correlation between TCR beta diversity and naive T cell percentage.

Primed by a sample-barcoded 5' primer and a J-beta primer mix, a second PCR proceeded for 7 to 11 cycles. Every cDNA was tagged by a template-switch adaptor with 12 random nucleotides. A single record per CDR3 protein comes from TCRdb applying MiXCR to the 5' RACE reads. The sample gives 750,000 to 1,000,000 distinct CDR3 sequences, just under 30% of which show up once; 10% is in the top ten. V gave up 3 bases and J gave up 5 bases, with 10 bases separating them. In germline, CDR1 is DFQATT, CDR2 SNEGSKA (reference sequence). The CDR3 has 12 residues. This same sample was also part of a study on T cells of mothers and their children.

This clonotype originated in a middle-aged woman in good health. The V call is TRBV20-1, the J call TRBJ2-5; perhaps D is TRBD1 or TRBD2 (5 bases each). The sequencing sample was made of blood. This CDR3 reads CSASVREETQYF. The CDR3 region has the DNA TGCAGTGCTAGTGTCAGGGAGGAGACCCAGTACTTC.